This entry lists 29 T cell receptor beta chains sequenced from one sample in a study of neoadjuvant anti-PD-1 for oral cavity cancer. TCRdb keeps only in-frame clones here, not all; method: immunoSEQ multiplex PCR. This table has 18,000 or so clones, over 65% appearing once. The source material was PBMCs, sampled before nivolumab (anti-PD-1) treatment. Receptor source: a person aged 35 to 85 with oral cavity squamous cell carcinoma.

This clone was seen a few times. The J gene is TRBJ2-1, the V gene TRBV30; 7 bases are a match to TRBD2. Losses at the gene ends were 0 bases for V and 7 bases for J; bases not matched to a gene: 6. Germline assignment: CDR1 GTSNPN and CDR2 SVGIG (reference sequence). CDR3 length: 14 amino acids. The CDR3 reads CAWSVLAGTNEQFF. The CDR3 DNA follows: TGTGCCTGGAGTGTTTTAGCGGGTACTAATGAGCAGTTCTTC.

The chain combines TRBV6-1 with TRBJ2-5; the match to TRBD2 covers 8 bases. V trimming: 2 bases; J trimming: 2 bases; junction bases outside the gene matches: 7. The germline CDR1 and CDR2 sequences are MNHNS and SASEGT. There are 16 residues in the CDR3. CDR3 DNA sequence: TGTGCCAGCAGTGAATTGAGGTCTAGCGGGCAAGAGACCCAGTACTTC. It yields the protein CASSELRSSGQETQYF.

This clone turned up a few times. The V call is TRBV7-8, the J call TRBJ1-2; D is perhaps TRBD1 (6 bases). CDR3 length: 14 amino acids. The germline CDR1 and CDR2 sequences are SGHVS and FQNEAQ. Deletions cut 1 base from V and 8 bases from J, with 14 bases between. The CDR3 DNA follows: TGTGCCAGCAGCTTAGGGCAGGGGAAGGACGGCTACACCTTC. It translates to CASSLGQGKDGYTF.

The chain has TRBV2 and TRBJ2-7, with D tentatively TRBD2 (6 bases). V was pared by 6 bases and J by 0 bases, with 18 bases between. The V gene's germline CDR1 is SNHLY and CDR2 FYNNEI. The CDR3 loop spans 16 amino acids. Written as DNA, the CDR3 is TGTGCCAGCAGACCACCCAGTGCGGGAATCTCCTACGAGCAGTACTTC. Its protein product is CASRPPSAGISYEQYF. The whole variable domain, remainder taken from reference TRBV2 and TRBJ2-7, is EPEVTQTPSHQVTQMGQEVILRCVPISNHLYFYWYRQILGQKVEFLVSFYNNEISEKSEIFDDQFSVERPDGSNFTLKIRSTKLEDSAMYFCASRPPSAGISYEQYFGPGTRLTVT.

A single count supports this clone. This chain links TRBV6-1 with TRBJ2-7, with D tentatively TRBD1 or TRBD2 (5 bases each). The CDR3 length is 16 residues. V was cut by 2 bases and J by 1 base, with 15 bases left in between. Germline CDR1 is MNHNS and CDR2 is SASEGT. The CDR3: CASSEPPGTRSYEQYF. The CDR3 region has the DNA TGTGCCAGCAGTGAACCCCCAGGGACCCGATCCTACGAGCAGTACTTC.

This clone was observed a handful of times. The chain recombines TRBV6-6 with TRBJ1-2, with D hard to call. CDR1 is MNHNY and CDR2 is SVGAGI in the germline V gene (reference sequence). The CDR3 has 12 amino acids. V was clipped by 6 bases and J by 0 bases, with 5 bases between them. For the CDR3, the DNA is TGTGCCAGCAGGGCTGCTAACTATGGCTACACCTTC. Its translation: CASRAANYGYTF.

This chain uses TRBV12-5 with TRBJ1-1, with D unclear. In germline, CDR1 is LGHNT, CDR2 FRNRAP. The CDR3 has 14 amino acids. V lost 7 bases and J lost 0, with 12 bases in between. The CDR3 nucleotides read TGTGCTAGTGCAGCGGGAGGGATGAACACTGAAGCTTTCTTT. It is translated as CASAAGGMNTEAFF.

This chain links TRBV19 with TRBJ2-1, with D possibly matching TRBD2 (5 bases). The CDR3 has 13 residues. Trimming took off 1 base at V and 7 bases at J, with 8 bases between the two ends. Germline V gene data show CDR1 as LNHDA and CDR2 as SQIVND (reference sequence). The CDR3 loop reads CASSIGGLNEQFF. The DNA for the CDR3 is TGTGCCAGTAGTATAGGAGGACTTAATGAGCAGTTCTTC.

The genes are TRBV11-2 and TRBJ1-2; 9 bases fit TRBD1. Germline values: CDR1 SGHAT, CDR2 FQNNGV. The junction had 11 bases not matched to a gene; V was cut back by 5 bases and J by 13 bases. This CDR3 has 13 residues. CDR3 in DNA: TGTGCCAGCAGCCCACCGGGACAGGGATTAAGCACCTTC. Translation gives CASSPPGQGLSTF.

This clone showed up just a few times. The chain couples TRBV2 to TRBJ1-2; 8 bases are shared with TRBD1. Germline values: CDR1 SNHLY, CDR2 FYNNEI. With 11 bases clipped from V and 8 bases from J, the junction kept 19 bases outside the gene matches. The length of the CDR3 is 15 residues. The CDR3 region is CAGKNTGGSLGGYTF. For the CDR3, the DNA is TGTGCCGGGAAGAACACAGGGGGTAGTTTGGGAGGCTACACCTTC. The complete variable domain, with remaining parts taken from reference TRBV2 and TRBJ1-2, reads EPEVTQTPSHQVTQMGQEVILRCVPISNHLYFYWYRQILGQKVEFLVSFYNNEISEKSEIFDDQFSVERPDGSNFTLKIRSTKLEDSAMYFCAGKNTGGSLGGYTFGSGTRLTVV.

This clone was seen a single time. This chain uses TRBV5-4 with TRBJ2-5, with a possible D match to TRBD1 (6 bases). This CDR3 is 14 amino acids long. The V gene's germline CDR1 is SGHNT and CDR2 YYREEE (reference sequence). Trimming cost V 4 bases and J 2 bases, with 12 bases left between them. In DNA, the CDR3 is TGTGCCAGCAGCGCCCGGGACATTCAAGAGACCCAGTACTTC. The encoded protein is CASSARDIQETQYF.

The V and J genes are TRBV2 and TRBJ1-4; possible D gene TRBD1, 6 bases. The CDR3 loop spans 15 amino acids. Germline assignment: CDR1 SNHLY and CDR2 FYNNEI. Trimming removed 4 bases at V and 5 bases at J, with 14 bases between. The DNA of the CDR3 is TGTGCCAGCAGTGTTGGGGGCCTATTCAATGAAAAACTGTTTTTT. As protein: CASSVGGLFNEKLFF.

This clone came up a few times. The chain uses TRBV4-1 and TRBJ2-7; TRBD2 aligns across 10 bases. The CDR3 extends over 16 amino acids. In germline, CDR1 is MGHRA, CDR2 YSYEKL. J was trimmed by 5 bases and V by 0 bases; bases with no gene match: 7. In DNA, the CDR3 is TGCGCCAGCAGCCAAGATGGGCTAGCGGGAGTTAACGAGCAGTACTTC. Translated, it gives CASSQDGLAGVNEQYF.

The V gene is TRBV30, the J gene TRBJ2-1; D might be TRBD1 (6 bases). This CDR3 contains 14 residues. CDR1 and CDR2 from the germline V gene are GTSNPN and SVGIG (reference sequence). V shed 4 bases and J shed 0 bases, with 10 bases lying between them. CDR3 in amino acids: CAWTGQSSYNEQFF. The DNA of the CDR3 is TGTGCCTGGACGGGACAAAGCTCCTACAATGAGCAGTTCTTC.

The V and J genes are TRBV9 and TRBJ2-5, with unresolved D. Looked up from germline, CDR1 is SGDLS and CDR2 is YYNGEE. The ends were cut back, 5 bases at V and 1 base at J, with 9 bases in the middle. The CDR3 is 13 residues long. In nucleotides, the CDR3 is TGTGCCAGCAGTAGGAACCTCCAAGAGACCCAGTACTTC. It is translated as CASSRNLQETQYF.

This sequence joins TRBV4-2 and TRBJ2-3, with D unclear. The germline V and J ends were trimmed by 0 bases and 1 base, with 8 bases remaining between them. This CDR3 comprises 15 residues. Per germline, CDR1 LGHNA and CDR2 YNFKEQ. The CDR3 region is CASSQDQVGTDTQYF. In DNA form, the CDR3 reads TGTGCCAGCAGCCAAGATCAGGTTGGCACAGATACGCAGTATTTT.

In nucleotides, the CDR3 is TGTGCCAGCAGCCGAGAAGCAACTAATGAAAAACTGTTTTTT. Translation gives CASSREATNEKLFF. The V gene is TRBV5-4, the J gene TRBJ1-4; D is undetermined. V was clipped by 4 bases and J by 0 bases, with 7 bases between them. CDR3 length: 14 residues. Germline V gene lookup returns CDR1 SGHNT and CDR2 YYREEE (reference sequence). The full variable domain, its missing parts supplied by reference TRBV5-4 and TRBJ1-4, is ETGVTQSPTHLIKTRGQQVTLRCSSQSGHNTVSWYQQALGQGPQFIFQYYREEENGRGNFPPRFSGLQFPNYSSELNVNALELDDSALYLCASSREATNEKLFFGSGTQLSVL.

The count of this clone is one. The chain combines TRBV27 with TRBJ2-1, with 14 nucleotides matching TRBD2. The CDR3 is 15 residues long. With V trimmed by 5 bases and J by 10 bases, 7 bases remained unmatched. The germline V gene encodes CDR1 MNHEY and CDR2 SMNVEV (reference sequence). The DNA of the CDR3 is TGTGCCAGCAGTCCGGGACTAGCGGGAGTAAAGGAGCAGTTCTTC. It codes for CASSPGLAGVKEQFF.

Of note for this clone: One end of the junction varies from germline; a read error may be responsible. The chain carries TRBV6-5 and TRBJ2-7; D unresolved. The CDR3 extends over 13 amino acids. CDR1 MNHEY and CDR2 SVGAGI come from the germline V gene. As DNA, the CDR3 is TGTGCCAGCTTAAGACCGAGCTCCCACGAGCAGTACTTC. Amino acids: CASLRPSSHEQYF.

The chain has TRBV7-9 and TRBJ1-5; D is possibly TRBD1 (6 bases). V dropped 5 bases and J dropped 3 bases, with 11 bases sitting between them. CDR3 length: 14 amino acids. Looked up from germline, CDR1 is SEHNR and CDR2 is FQNEAQ (reference sequence). This CDR3 reads CASSRQDFNQPQHF. CDR3 nucleotide sequence: TGTGCCAGCAGCCGACAGGACTTCAATCAGCCCCAGCATTTT.

The chain links TRBV5-4 to TRBJ2-3; TRBD2 is a possible D gene (6 bases). Per germline, CDR1 SGHNT and CDR2 YYREEE (reference sequence). V lost 3 bases and J lost 2, with 13 bases in between. The CDR3 loop spans 15 amino acids. The CDR3 region is CASSSGAGLTDTQYF. CDR3 nucleotide sequence: TGTGCCAGCAGCTCTGGGGCGGGGCTCACAGATACGCAGTATTTT.

In its sample, this clone was seen once. V usage is TRBV5-1 and J usage is TRBJ2-7; 10 positions match TRBD2. V dropped 0 bases and J dropped 7; count of bases not matched to a gene: 13. The germline gives CDR1 SGHRS, CDR2 YFSETQ. This CDR3 is 17 amino acids long. Here the CDR3 DNA reads TGCGCCAGCAGCTTGGGGGCTAGCGGGAGTGGTCTGGGAGAGCAGTACTTC. As protein: CASSLGASGSGLGEQYF.

This clone was observed a single time. The J gene is TRBJ2-5, the V gene TRBV10-1; 13 nucleotides line up with TRBD2. V dropped 4 bases and J dropped 2; count of bases not matched to a gene: 10. Germline CDR1 reads WNHNN; CDR2 reads SYGVQD (reference sequence). The length of the CDR3 is 18 residues. CDR3: CASSGSGTSGKGQETQYF. The CDR3 coding sequence is TGCGCCAGCAGTGGCTCCGGGACTAGCGGGAAGGGACAAGAGACCCAGTACTTC.

This clone turned up a few times. The chain couples TRBV2 to TRBJ2-7; 7 bases map to TRBD1. J was trimmed by 2 bases and V by 7 bases; bases with no gene match: 8. Germline CDR1 is SNHLY and CDR2 is FYNNEI. The CDR3 covers 14 residues. The CDR3 region is CASTLRDSTYEQYF. DNA of the CDR3: TGTGCCAGCACATTACGGGACAGCACCTACGAGCAGTACTTC.

The rearrangement links TRBV29-1 to TRBJ1-2; no firm D call. Trimming took off 6 bases at V and 8 bases at J, with 13 bases between the two ends. Germline CDR1 SQVTM, CDR2 ANQGSEA. The CDR3 totals 11 residues. The CDR3 protein is CSVWDNNGYTF. CDR3 sequence (DNA): TGCAGCGTCTGGGATAACAACGGCTACACCTTC. Full variable domain (remainder filled in from reference TRBV29-1 and TRBJ1-2): SAVISQKPSRDICQRGTSLTIQCQVDSQVTMMFWYRQQPGQSLTLIATANQGSEATYESGFVIDKFPISRPNLTFSTLTVSNMSPEDSSIYLCSVWDNNGYTFGSGTRLTVV.

J is TRBJ2-3 and V is TRBV6-4; 9 nucleotides agree with TRBD1. CDR1 MRHNA and CDR2 SNTAGT come from the germline V gene. The CDR3 consists of 14 residues. Trimming removed 4 bases from V and 1 base from J; junction bases left unmatched: 0. The CDR3 loop is CASSGTGGTDTQYF. In DNA form, the CDR3 reads TGTGCCAGCAGTGGGACAGGGGGCACAGATACGCAGTATTTT.

This clone was seen only a few times. The V and J genes are TRBV7-6 and TRBJ2-7; TRBD2 agrees at 14 bases. In germline, CDR1 is SGHVS, CDR2 FNYEAQ. V gave up 3 bases and J gave up 6 bases; unmatched junction bases: 4. The CDR3 runs 15 residues. CDR3 sequence reads: CASSLGLAGELEQYF. CDR3 nucleotide sequence: TGTGCCAGCAGCTTGGGACTAGCGGGAGAACTCGAGCAGTACTTC. Filled out from reference TRBV7-6 and TRBJ2-7, the complete variable domain reads GAGVSQSPRYKVTKRGQDVALRCDPISGHVSLYWYRQALGQGPEFLTYFNYEAQQDKSGLPNDRFSAERPEGSISTLTIQRTEQRDSAMYRCASSLGLAGELEQYFGPGTRLTVT.

The V and J genes are TRBV10-3 and TRBJ2-5; D not certain. V lost 6 bases and J 4 bases, leaving 9 bases between the germline ends. Germline lookup yields CDR1 ENHRY and CDR2 SYGVKD. The CDR3 has 12 residues. In DNA, the CDR3 is TGTGCCATCAGCGCCCCTAGAGAGACCCAGTACTTC. Translated: CAISAPRETQYF.

This clone was observed a few times. The chain combines TRBV2 with TRBJ2-1; a weak D match, TRBD2 (6 bases). Trimming stripped 3 bases from V and 9 bases from J, with 18 bases between. Germline V gene lookup returns CDR1 SNHLY and CDR2 FYNNEI. This CDR3 region has 15 residues. The CDR3 spells CASSDRDSKRGEQFF. The DNA for the CDR3 is TGTGCCAGCAGTGATAGGGACTCGAAACGGGGTGAGCAGTTCTTC.